This T cell receptor (beta chain) stems from a study of blood T cell repertoires in COVID-19 (dated by TCRdb to 2018 to 2020). Broadly, across the study: The collaborator samples originated in the United States, Italy and Spain and spanned the acute and convalescent phases of COVID-19. The prospective study material was composed of cDNA or gDNA derived from T cells, B-cell-depleted T cells, or PBMCs. The dataset comprised deeply sampled blood TCRbeta repertoires from subjects exposed to, actively infected with, or recovered from COVID-19. The repertoires were released in a freely available public database intended as a resource for research on the immune response to SARS-CoV-2. The samples were drawn from two sources: the first 160 participants of the ongoing ImmuneRACE study, and over 1,000 subjects contributed by 6 global collaborators. A de-identified subject ID, COVID-19 status, age in years and sex were almost always included in the sample metadata. Where available, HLA class I and class II types were taken from metadata supplied by the sample provider and were not determined by assay-based typing. Study-level results and caveats: The amount of clinical and demographic metadata varied by source and participant and was provided uncurated.

The immunoSEQ Assay, a bias-controlled multiplex PCR, was used to amplify TCRbeta CDR3 regions from genomic DNA. The study's processing was this. The number of nucleated cells in each sample was estimated by amplification of reference gene primers within the assay. To quantify the absolute abundance of each unique TCRbeta CDR3 rearrangement, sequence reads were collapsed and filtered. For each sample, productive Simpson clonality was calculated as the square root of Simpson's diversity index across productive rearrangements. Held by TCRdb, this immuneACCESS table contains in-frame sequences only and omits some clones. Under half of the omission traces to an unresolved V gene where checked; the cause of the rest is unknown. Clone size and the V and J calls come from that table; the DNA yielded D and trimming. The table for this sample lists under 200,000 clones; roughly nine tenths of them were counted only once. The ten largest clones add up to approximately 4% of the sample.

Comments on this clone: It lacks a known antigen. No much larger clone exists at a distance of one base, and base qualities are not known.

Sequences MNHEY (CDR1) and SVGAGI (CDR2) are obtained from the germline V gene. Trimmed from V: 8 bases; trimmed from J: 1 base; junction bases lacking a gene match: 7. The CDR3 sequence holds 14 residues, the cysteine and phenylalanine included. Only CDR3 DNA is held: 42 bases, read in frame from base 1. Whole blood was collected in K2EDTA tubes by collaborating institutions according to the institutions' own protocols. Collaborator samples were shipped for TCRbeta analysis as frozen whole blood, isolated PBMCs, or DNA extracted from either sample type. The sample consisted of peripheral blood. Here the chain combines TRBV6-5 and TRBJ1-1; TRBD1 aligns with 7 central bases. This sequence originates from a woman aged 70-85 years with acute or convalescent COVID-19. The CDR3 has the sequence CASRLTGRNTEAFF. The sequenced DNA: TGTGCCAGCCGGTTGACAGGGAGGAACACTGAAGCTTTCTTT.